These T cell receptor beta chains were read from a single sample in a study of blood T cell repertoires in COVID-19. The assay was immunoSEQ multiplex PCR, and TCRdb's table has in-frame clones only and misses some. In the table there are about 170,000 clones, roughly 84% of which are singletons. The specimen sequenced was peripheral blood. These receptors were obtained from a man aged 50 to 60 with active or convalescent COVID-19. Each CDR3 is given with its conserved first and last residue. A D gene is named only where the DNA matches it firmly.

d_gene: .
v_gene: TRBV2
j_gene: TRBJ2-5
CDR3nt: TGTGCCAGCAGTCAGCGGAGGTTGGAGACCCAGTACTTC
CDR3aa: CASSQRRLETQYF

d_gene: .
v_gene: TRBV7-2
j_gene: TRBJ2-7
CDR3nt: TGTGCCAGCAGCTTAGGGCCAGGGCCCAACGAGCAGTACTTC
CDR3aa: CASSLGPGPNEQYF

d_gene: .
v_gene: TRBV14
j_gene: TRBJ2-1
CDR3nt: TGTGCCAGCAGCCAAGGGGGCTCGTCCTACAATGAGCAGTTCTTC
CDR3aa: CASSQGGSSYNEQFF

d_gene: TRBD1
v_gene: TRBV19
j_gene: TRBJ1-2
CDR3nt: TGTGCCAGTAGTATGTTCACAGGGGGCCGGTATGGCTACACCTTC
CDR3aa: CASSMFTGGRYGYTF

d_gene: .
v_gene: TRBV5-1
j_gene: TRBJ1-1
CDR3nt: TGCGCCAGCAGCTTGGCTCAGGGTACGCACACTGAAGCTTTCTTT
CDR3aa: CASSLAQGTHTEAFF

d_gene: .
v_gene: TRBV5-1
j_gene: TRBJ1-1
CDR3nt: TGCGCCAGCAGAGGGGTTGTTTCTTCTACTGAAGCTTTCTTT
CDR3aa: CASRGVVSSTEAFF

d_gene: .
v_gene: TRBV2
j_gene: TRBJ2-1
CDR3nt: TGTGCCAGCAAGACGACTCCAGCGCAGTTAAATGAGCAGTTCTTC
CDR3aa: CASKTTPAQLNEQFF

d_gene: TRBD2
v_gene: TRBV15
j_gene: TRBJ2-1
CDR3nt: TGTGCCACCAGCCCCGAACTAGCGGGAATCAATGAGCAGTTCTTC
CDR3aa: CATSPELAGINEQFF

d_gene: .
v_gene: TRBV9
j_gene: TRBJ2-6
CDR3nt: TGTGCCAGCAGCCGACAGAGCTCTGGGGCCAACGTCCTGACTTTC
CDR3aa: CASSRQSSGANVLTF

d_gene: .
v_gene: TRBV15
j_gene: TRBJ1-1
CDR3nt: TGTGCCACCAGCAGGGATTCAGGGACAGAAGCTTTCTTT
CDR3aa: CATSRDSGTEAFF

d_gene: .
v_gene: TRBV2
j_gene: TRBJ2-7
CDR3nt: TGTGCCAGCAGTGTAGTCGAGCAGTACTTC
CDR3aa: CASSVVEQYF

d_gene: TRBD2
v_gene: TRBV27
j_gene: TRBJ2-7
CDR3nt: TGTGCCAGCAGCTTCTCTAGCGGGCCATCCTACGAGCAGTACTTC
CDR3aa: CASSFSSGPSYEQYF

d_gene: TRBD2
v_gene: TRBV7-9
j_gene: TRBJ2-3
CDR3nt: TGTGCCAGCAGCTCGACTCTAATAGCGGGGGGAACAGATACGCAGTATTTT
CDR3aa: CASSSTLIAGGTDTQYF

d_gene: .
v_gene: TRBV10-3
j_gene: TRBJ1-6
CDR3nt: TGTGCCATCAGTCCCCGACAGGACAATTCACCCCTCCACTTT
CDR3aa: CAISPRQDNSPLHF

d_gene: .
v_gene: TRBV5-6
j_gene: TRBJ1-5
CDR3nt: TGTGCCAGCAGCTTTAAGACAGGCAATCAGCCCCAGCATTTT
CDR3aa: CASSFKTGNQPQHF

d_gene: .
v_gene: TRBV28
j_gene: TRBJ2-1
CDR3nt: TGTGCCAGCAGTTTCCTGAATGAGCAGTTCTTC
CDR3aa: CASSFLNEQFF

d_gene: TRBD1
v_gene: TRBV19
j_gene: TRBJ2-2
CDR3nt: TGTGCCAGTAGTGCACGACAGGGGGCTAACGGGGAGCTGTTTTTT
CDR3aa: CASSARQGANGELFF

d_gene: .
v_gene: TRBV4-2
j_gene: TRBJ2-5
CDR3nt: TGTGCCAGCAGCCAAGGCCGGTTGGGCGCCAGAGGGGGATTTGACGGGGAGACCCAGTACTTC
CDR3aa: CASSQGRLGARGGFDGETQYF

d_gene: .
v_gene: TRBV14
j_gene: TRBJ2-7
CDR3nt: TGTGCCAGCAGCCGGACAAACTACGAGCAGTACTTC
CDR3aa: CASSRTNYEQYF